One and the same sample provided the 7 T cell receptor beta chains below, sequenced in a study of Tregs in tolerant kidney transplant recipients. Produced via immunoSEQ multiplex PCR; TCRdb's table is partial and in-frame only. The top ten clones hold 1.6% of a sample with 74,000 or so clones, 75% to 95% of them seen once. The nonmyeloablative bone marrow transplants came from related graft donors, with transient mixed chimerism. This sample comprised CD4+ T cells from blood (PBMCs), obtained 24 months after the transplant. The receptors derive from a human patient who received a combined kidney and bone marrow transplant. Some T cells may trace back to the graft donor.

V is TRBV27 and J is TRBJ1-6; D perhaps matches TRBD1 (5 bases). This CDR3 comprises 14 residues. V was clipped by 3 bases and J by 11 bases, with 14 bases between them. CDR1 is MNHEY and CDR2 is SMNVEV in the germline V gene (reference sequence). CDR3 sequence reads: CASSFYQGHTPLHF. The CDR3 nucleotides are TGTGCCAGCAGTTTTTATCAGGGCCATACACCCCTCCACTTT.

The chain carries TRBV19 and TRBJ1-1; D gene ambiguous. Per the germline V gene, CDR1 is LNHDA and CDR2 is SQIVND (reference sequence). With 4 bases removed from V and 2 bases from J, the gap between germline ends came to 14 bases. This CDR3 has 15 residues. The CDR3 sequence: CASSNGLPGNTEAFF. The CDR3 nucleotides read TGTGCCAGTAGTAACGGCCTACCGGGAAACACTGAAGCTTTCTTT.

This clone was seen only once. The chain uses TRBV30 and TRBJ1-1; D is unclear. The CDR3 consists of 11 residues. V was pared by 5 bases and J by 5 bases, with 9 bases between. The germline CDR1 and CDR2 sequences are GTSNPN and SVGIG (reference sequence). CDR3 sequence: CAWWRRTEAFF. The CDR3 nucleotides read TGTGCCTGGTGGAGGAGGACTGAAGCTTTCTTT.

V and J are TRBV25-1 and TRBJ2-5; D is unresolved. The closer fit of TRBJ2-7 to the DNA end suggests the J call may be wrong. CDR3 length: 15 residues. CDR1 and CDR2 (germline): MGHDK, SYGVNS. CDR3 coding DNA: TGTGCCAGCACCGCTGGCCTAGTGGCGAAGTACGAGCAGTACTTC. As protein: CASTAGLVAKYEQYF.

This chain joins TRBV15 and TRBJ2-7, with 8 bases matching TRBD1. CDR1 and CDR2 (germline): LNHNV, YYDKDF (reference sequence). V gave up 0 bases and J gave up 3 bases; unmatched junction bases: 1. This CDR3 has 14 amino acids. In DNA form, the CDR3 reads TGTGCCACCAGCAGAGAAGGACAGGGCTACGAGCAGTACTTC. Its translation: CATSREGQGYEQYF.

The chain combines TRBV7-2 with TRBJ1-2; a possible D gene is TRBD1 (5 bases). Germline CDR1 and CDR2: SGHTA and FQGNSA. V lost 5 bases to trimming and J lost 4 bases, with 17 bases between them. There are 15 residues in the CDR3. The CDR3 DNA reads as TGTGCCAGCAGCCTCGGGGGGACGGCGAGCTATGGCTACACCTTC. Translating gives CASSLGGTASYGYTF.

The chain has TRBV5-4 and TRBJ1-2; TRBD1 agrees at 11 bases. The CDR3 sequence is 17 residues long. Per the germline V gene, CDR1 is SGHNT and CDR2 is YYREEE (reference sequence). The V gene end was trimmed by 3 bases and the J gene end by 2 bases; junction bases not matched to a gene: 9. Here the CDR3 DNA reads TGTGCCAGCAGCTACGGACAGGGGGCCCCTCTCAACTATGGCTACACCTTC. This gives the protein CASSYGQGAPLNYGYTF.